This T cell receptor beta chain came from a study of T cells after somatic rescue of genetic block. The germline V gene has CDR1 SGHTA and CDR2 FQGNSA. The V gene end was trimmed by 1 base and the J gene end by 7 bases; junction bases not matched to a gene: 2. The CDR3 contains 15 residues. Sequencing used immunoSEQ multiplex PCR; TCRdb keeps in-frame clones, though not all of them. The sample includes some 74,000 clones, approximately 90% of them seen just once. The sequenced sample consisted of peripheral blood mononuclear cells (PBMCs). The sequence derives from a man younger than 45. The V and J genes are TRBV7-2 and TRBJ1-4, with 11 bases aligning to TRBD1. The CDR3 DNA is TGTGCCAGCAGCTTAGGGGGGACAGGGGGTGAAAAACTGTTTTTT. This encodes CASSLGGTGGEKLFF.